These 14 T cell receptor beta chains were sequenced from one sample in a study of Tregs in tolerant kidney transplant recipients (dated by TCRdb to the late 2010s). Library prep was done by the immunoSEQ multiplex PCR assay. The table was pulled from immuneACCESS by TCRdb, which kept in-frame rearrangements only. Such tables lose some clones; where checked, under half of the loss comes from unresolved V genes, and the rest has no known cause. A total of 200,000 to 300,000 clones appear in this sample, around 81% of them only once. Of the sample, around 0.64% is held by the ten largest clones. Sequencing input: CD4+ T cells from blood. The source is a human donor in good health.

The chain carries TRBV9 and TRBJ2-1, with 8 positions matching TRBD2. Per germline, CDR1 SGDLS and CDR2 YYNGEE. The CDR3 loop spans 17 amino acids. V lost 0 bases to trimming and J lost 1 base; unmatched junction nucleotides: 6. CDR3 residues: CASSVAPAGGSYNEQFF. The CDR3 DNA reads TGTGCCAGCAGCGTAGCCCCGGCGGGGGGATCCTACAATGAGCAGTTCTTC.

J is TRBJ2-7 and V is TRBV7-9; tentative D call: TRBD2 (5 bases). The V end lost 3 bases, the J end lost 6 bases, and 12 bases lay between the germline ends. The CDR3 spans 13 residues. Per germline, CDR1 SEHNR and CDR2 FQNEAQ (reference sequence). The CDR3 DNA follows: TGTGCCAGCAGCTTGGGTGGTGAGGGCGAGCAGTACTTC. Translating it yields CASSLGGEGEQYF. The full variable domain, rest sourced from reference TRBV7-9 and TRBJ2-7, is DTGVSQNPRHKITKRGQNVTFRCDPISEHNRLYWYRQTLGQGPEFLTYFQNEAQLEKSRLLSDRFSAERPKGSFSTLEIQRTEQGDSAMYLCASSLGGEGEQYFGPGTRLTVT.

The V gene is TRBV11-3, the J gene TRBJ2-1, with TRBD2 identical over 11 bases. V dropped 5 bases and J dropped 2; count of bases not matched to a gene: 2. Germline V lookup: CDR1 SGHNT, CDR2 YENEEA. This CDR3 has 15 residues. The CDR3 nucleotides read TGTGCCAGCAGCACGGGACTAGCGGCCTACAATGAGCAGTTCTTC. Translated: CASSTGLAAYNEQFF.

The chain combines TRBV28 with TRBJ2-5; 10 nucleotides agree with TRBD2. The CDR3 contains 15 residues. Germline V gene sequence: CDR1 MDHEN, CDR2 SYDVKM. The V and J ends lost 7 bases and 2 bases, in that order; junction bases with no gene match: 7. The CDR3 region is CASTSGTSAQETQYF. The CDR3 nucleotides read TGTGCCAGCACCTCCGGGACTAGCGCACAAGAGACCCAGTACTTC.

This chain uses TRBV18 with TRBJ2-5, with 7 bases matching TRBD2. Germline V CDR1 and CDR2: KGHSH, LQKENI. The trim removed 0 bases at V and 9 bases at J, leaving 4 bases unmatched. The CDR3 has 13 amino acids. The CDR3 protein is CASSPPTRGAQYF. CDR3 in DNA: TGTGCCAGCTCACCACCCACCCGGGGGGCCCAGTACTTC.

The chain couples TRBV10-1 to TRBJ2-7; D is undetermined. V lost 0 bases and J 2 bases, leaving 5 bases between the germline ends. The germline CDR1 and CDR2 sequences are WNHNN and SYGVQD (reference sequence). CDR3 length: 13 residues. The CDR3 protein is CASSESSAYEQYF. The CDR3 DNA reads TGCGCCAGCAGTGAGTCATCGGCCTACGAGCAGTACTTC.

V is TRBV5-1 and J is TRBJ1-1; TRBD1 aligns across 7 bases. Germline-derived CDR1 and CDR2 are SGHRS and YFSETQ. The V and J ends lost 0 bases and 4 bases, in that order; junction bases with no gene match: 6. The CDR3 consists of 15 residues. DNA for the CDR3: TGCGCCAGCAGCTTGGGACAGGGTGGTGGCACTGAAGCTTTCTTT. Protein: CASSLGQGGGTEAFF.

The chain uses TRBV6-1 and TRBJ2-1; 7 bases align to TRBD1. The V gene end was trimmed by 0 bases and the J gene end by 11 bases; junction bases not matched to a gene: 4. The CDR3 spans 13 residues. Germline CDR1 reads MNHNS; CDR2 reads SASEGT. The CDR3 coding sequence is TGTGCCAGCAGTGAAGCGGGACAGTTAAAGCAGTTCTTC. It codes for CASSEAGQLKQFF.

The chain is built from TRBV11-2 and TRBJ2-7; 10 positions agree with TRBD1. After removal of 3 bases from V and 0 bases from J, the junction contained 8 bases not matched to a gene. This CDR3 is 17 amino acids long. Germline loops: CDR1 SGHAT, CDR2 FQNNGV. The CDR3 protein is CASSFRTGTGDSYEQYF. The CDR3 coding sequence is TGTGCCAGCAGCTTTAGAACCGGGACAGGGGACTCCTACGAGCAGTACTTC.

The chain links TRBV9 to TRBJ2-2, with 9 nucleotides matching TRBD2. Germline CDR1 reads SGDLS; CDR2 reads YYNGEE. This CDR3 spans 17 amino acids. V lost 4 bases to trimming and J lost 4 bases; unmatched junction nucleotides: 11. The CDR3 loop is CASSPAGAGGLTGELFF. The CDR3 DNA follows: TGTGCCAGCAGCCCTGCAGGAGCGGGGGGCCTCACCGGGGAGCTGTTTTTT. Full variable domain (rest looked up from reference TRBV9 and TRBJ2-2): DSGVTQTPKHLITATGQRVTLRCSPRSGDLSVYWYQQSLDQGLQFLIQYYNGEERAKGNILERFSAQQFPDLHSELNLSSLELGDSALYFCASSPAGAGGLTGELFFGEGSRLTVL.

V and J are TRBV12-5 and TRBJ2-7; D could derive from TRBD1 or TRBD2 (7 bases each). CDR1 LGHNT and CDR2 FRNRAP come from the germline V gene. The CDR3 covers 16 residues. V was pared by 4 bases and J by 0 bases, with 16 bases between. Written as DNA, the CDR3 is TGTGCTAGTGGTTCAGGGGGGGTCGCTTTCTCCTACGAGCAGTACTTC. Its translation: CASGSGGVAFSYEQYF.

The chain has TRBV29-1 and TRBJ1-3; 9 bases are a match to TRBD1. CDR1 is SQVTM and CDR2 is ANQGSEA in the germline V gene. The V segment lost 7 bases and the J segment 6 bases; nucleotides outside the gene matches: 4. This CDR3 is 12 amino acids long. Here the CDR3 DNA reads TGCAGCGCGACAGGGGGGCCAAACACCATATATTTT. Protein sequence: CSATGGPNTIYF.

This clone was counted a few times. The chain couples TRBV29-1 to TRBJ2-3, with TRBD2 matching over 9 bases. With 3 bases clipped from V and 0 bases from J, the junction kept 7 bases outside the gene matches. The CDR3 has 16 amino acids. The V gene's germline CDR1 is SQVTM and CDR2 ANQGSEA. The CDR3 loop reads CSVDVVAGASTDTQYF. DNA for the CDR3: TGCAGCGTTGATGTGGTAGCGGGGGCCAGCACAGATACGCAGTATTTT.

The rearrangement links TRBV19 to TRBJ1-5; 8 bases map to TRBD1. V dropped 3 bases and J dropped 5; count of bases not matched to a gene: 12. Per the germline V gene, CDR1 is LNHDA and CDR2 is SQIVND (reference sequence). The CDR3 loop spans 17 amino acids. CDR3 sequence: CASSIWGGRGRDQPQHF. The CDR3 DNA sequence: TGTGCCAGTAGTATTTGGGGCGGCAGGGGGCGCGATCAGCCCCAGCATTTT.